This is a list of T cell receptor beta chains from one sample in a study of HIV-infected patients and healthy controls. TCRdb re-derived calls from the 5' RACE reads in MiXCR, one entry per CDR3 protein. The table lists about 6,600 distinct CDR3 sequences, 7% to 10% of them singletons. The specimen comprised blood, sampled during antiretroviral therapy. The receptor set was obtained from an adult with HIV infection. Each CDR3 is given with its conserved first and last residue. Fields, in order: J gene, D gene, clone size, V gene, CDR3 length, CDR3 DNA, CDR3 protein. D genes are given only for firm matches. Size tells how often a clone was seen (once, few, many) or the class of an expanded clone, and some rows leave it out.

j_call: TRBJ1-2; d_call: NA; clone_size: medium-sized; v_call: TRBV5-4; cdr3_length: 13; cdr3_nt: TGTGCCAGCAGCGAGGGACATAGCTATGGCTACACCTTC; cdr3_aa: CASSEGHSYGYTF
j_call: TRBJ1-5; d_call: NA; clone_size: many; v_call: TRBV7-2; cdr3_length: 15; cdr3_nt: TGTGCCAGCAGCTTAGGGGGGGGTAGCAATCAGCCCCAGCATTTT; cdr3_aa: CASSLGGGSNQPQHF
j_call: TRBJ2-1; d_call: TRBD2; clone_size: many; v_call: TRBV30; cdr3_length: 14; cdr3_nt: TGTGCCTGGACTGGACTAGCGGACTCCAATGAGCAGTTCTTC; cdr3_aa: CAWTGLADSNEQFF
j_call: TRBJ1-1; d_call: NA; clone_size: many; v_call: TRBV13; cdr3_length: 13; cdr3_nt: TGTGCCAGCGGGGACCAGGTGAACACTGAAGCTTTCTTT; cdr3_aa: CASGDQVNTEAFF
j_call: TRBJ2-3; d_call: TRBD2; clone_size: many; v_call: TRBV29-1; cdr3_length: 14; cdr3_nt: TGCAGCGGGCGGCCTAGCGGGAGCACAGATACGCAGTATTTT; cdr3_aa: CSGRPSGSTDTQYF
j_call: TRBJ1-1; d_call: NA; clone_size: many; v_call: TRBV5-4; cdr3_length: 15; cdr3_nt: TGTGCCAGCAGCCCCATAGAACAGATGAACACTGAAGCTTTCTTT; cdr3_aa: CASSPIEQMNTEAFF
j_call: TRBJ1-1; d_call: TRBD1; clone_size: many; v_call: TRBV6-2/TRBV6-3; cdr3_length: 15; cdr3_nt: TGTGCCAGCAGTCCCGGACAGGTTGTCGCCACTGAAGCTTTCTTT; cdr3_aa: CASSPGQVVATEAFF
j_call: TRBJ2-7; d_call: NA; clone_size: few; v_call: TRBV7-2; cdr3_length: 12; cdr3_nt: TGTGCCAGCAGCCACGGGAGCTACGAGCAGTACTTC; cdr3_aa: CASSHGSYEQYF
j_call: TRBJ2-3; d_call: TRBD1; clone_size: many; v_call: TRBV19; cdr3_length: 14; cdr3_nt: TGTGCCAGTAGTATCGACAGGGGGAGAGATACGCAGTATTTT; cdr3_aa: CASSIDRGRDTQYF
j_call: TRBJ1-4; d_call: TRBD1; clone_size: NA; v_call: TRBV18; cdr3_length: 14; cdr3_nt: TGTGCCAGCTCACCACTCCAGTTACCACAGGGGTTGTTTTTT; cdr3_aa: CASSPLQLPQGLFF
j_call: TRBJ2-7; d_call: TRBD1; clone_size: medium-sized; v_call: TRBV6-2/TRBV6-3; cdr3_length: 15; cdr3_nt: TGTGCCAGCAGCTTATCCGGGACAGGATCCTACGAGCAGTACTTC; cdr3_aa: CASSLSGTGSYEQYF
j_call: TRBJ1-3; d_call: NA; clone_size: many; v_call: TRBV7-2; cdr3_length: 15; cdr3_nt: TGTGCCAGCAGCTTAATACCTAGCTCTGGAAACACCATATATTTT; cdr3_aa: CASSLIPSSGNTIYF
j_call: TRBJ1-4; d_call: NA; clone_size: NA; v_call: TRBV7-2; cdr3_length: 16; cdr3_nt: TGTGCCAGCAGAACAAACGGCGGTACAACTAATGAAAAACTGTTTTTT; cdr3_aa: CASRTNGGTTNEKLFF
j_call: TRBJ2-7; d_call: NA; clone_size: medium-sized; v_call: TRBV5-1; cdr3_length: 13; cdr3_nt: TGCGCCAGCAGCTTGGCCATTGAGTACGAGCAGTACTTC; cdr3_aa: CASSLAIEYEQYF
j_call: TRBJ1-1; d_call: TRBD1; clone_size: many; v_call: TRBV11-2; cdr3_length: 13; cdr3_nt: TGTGCCAGCAGCTATGGAGCGACAGGGAAGGCTTTCTTT; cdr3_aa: CASSYGATGKAFF
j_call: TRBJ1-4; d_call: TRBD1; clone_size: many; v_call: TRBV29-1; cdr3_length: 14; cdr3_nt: TGCAGCGTTGGGGGGACAGGTACTAATGAAAAACTGTTTTTT; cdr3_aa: CSVGGTGTNEKLFF
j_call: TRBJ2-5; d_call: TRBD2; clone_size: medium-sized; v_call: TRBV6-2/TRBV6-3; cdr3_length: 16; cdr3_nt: TGTGCCAGCATGACGGCGGGGGGGCCTTTGGGAGAGACCCAGTACTTC; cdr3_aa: CASMTAGGPLGETQYF
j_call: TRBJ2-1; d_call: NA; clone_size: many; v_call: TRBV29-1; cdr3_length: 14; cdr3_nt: TGCAGCGTTGTGAGTCAGGGTATCGACAATGAGCAGTTCTTC; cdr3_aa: CSVVSQGIDNEQFF
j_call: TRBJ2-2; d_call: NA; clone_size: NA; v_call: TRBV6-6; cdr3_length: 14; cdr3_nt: TGTGCCAGCAGTTACTCGATCGGGAACGGGGAGCTGTTTTTT; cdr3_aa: CASSYSIGNGELFF
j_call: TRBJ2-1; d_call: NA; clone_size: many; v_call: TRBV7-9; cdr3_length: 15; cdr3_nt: TGTGCCAGCGTGCTCGCCGGGAGTCGTTCTAATGAGCAGTTCTTC; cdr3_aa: CASVLAGSRSNEQFF
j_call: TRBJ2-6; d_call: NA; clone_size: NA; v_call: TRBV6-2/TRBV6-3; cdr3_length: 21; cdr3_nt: TGTGCCAGCAGTTACAGTCTTCTGCCTACACTCGGCTCTGCTGGGGCCAACGTCCTGACTTTC; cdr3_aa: CASSYSLLPTLGSAGANVLTF
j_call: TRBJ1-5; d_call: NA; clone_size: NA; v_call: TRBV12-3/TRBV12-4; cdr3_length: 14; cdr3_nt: TGTGCCAGCAGTCCCGACAGGTGGGATCAGCCCCAGCATTTT; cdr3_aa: CASSPDRWDQPQHF
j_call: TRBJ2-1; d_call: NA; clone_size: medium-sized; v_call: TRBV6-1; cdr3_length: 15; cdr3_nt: TGTGCCAGCAGCGTGGACTCGAGCTCCTACAATGAGCAGTTCTTC; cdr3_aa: CASSVDSSSYNEQFF
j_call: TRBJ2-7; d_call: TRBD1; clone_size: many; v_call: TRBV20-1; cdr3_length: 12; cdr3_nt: TGCAGTGCCCCGACAGGGAAGTACGAGCAGTACTTC; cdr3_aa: CSAPTGKYEQYF
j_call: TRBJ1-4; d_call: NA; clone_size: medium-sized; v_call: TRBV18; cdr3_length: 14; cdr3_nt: TGTGCCAGCTCACCCCGGGACCCTCCGGAAAAACTGTTTTTT; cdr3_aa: CASSPRDPPEKLFF
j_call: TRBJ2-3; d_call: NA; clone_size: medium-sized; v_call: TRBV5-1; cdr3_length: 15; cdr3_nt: TGCGCCAGCAGCTTGTCAGGGGACCCCACAGATACGCAGTATTTT; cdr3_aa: CASSLSGDPTDTQYF
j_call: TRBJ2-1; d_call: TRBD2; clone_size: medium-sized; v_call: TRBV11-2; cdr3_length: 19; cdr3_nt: TGTGCCAGCGGGGGGGGACTAGCGGGAGGGCCCGTCCTATTGGATGAGCAGTTCTTC; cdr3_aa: CASGGGLAGGPVLLDEQFF
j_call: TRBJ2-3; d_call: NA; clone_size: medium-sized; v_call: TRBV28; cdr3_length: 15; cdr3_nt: TGTGCCAGCAGTCCCGGGACTTACCACACAGATACGCAGTATTTT; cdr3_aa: CASSPGTYHTDTQYF
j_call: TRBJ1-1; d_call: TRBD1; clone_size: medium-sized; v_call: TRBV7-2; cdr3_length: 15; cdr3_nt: TGTGCCAGCAGCTTAGGGGACAGTACTAACACTGAAGCTTTCTTT; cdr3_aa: CASSLGDSTNTEAFF
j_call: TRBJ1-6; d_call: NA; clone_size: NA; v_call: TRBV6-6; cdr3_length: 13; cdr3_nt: TGTGCCAGCAGTTATCCCAGGGGATCACCCCTCCACTTT; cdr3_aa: CASSYPRGSPLHF
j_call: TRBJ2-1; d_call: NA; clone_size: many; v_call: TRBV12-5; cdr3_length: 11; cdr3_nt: TGTGCTAGTGGTATGGGCCTTGCGCAGTTCTTC; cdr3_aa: CASGMGLAQFF
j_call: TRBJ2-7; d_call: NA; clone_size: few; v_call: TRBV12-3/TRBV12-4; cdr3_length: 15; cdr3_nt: TGTGCCAGCAGTCCTTTGTCCGACTCCTCCTACGAGCAGTACTTC; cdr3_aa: CASSPLSDSSYEQYF
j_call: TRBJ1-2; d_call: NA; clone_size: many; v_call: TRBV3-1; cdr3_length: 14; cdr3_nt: TGTGCCAGCAGCCAACATCAGGGGACCTATGGCTACACCTTC; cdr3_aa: CASSQHQGTYGYTF
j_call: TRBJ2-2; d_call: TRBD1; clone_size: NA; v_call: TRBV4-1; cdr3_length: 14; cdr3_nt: TGCGCCAGCAGCCAATCAGGGGGCGGGGGGGAGCTGTTTTTT; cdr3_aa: CASSQSGGGGELFF
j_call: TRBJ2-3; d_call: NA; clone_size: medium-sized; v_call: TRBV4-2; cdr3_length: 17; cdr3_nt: TGTGCCAGCAGCCCCGAGATGGGGGCGGGAGCGGGGGATACGCAGTATTTT; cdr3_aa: CASSPEMGAGAGDTQYF
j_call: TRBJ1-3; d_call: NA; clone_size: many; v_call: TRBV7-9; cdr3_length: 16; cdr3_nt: TGTGCCAGCAGCTTAGCAGCGAACGTCGATGGAAACACCATATATTTT; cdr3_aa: CASSLAANVDGNTIYF
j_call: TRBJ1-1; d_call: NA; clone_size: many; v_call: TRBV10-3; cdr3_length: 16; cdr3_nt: TGTGCCATCAGTGCGGGGGGGCGCGGATATTCAACTGAAGCTTTCTTT; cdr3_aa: CAISAGGRGYSTEAFF
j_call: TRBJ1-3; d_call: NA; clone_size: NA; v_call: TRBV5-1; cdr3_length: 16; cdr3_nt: TGCGCCAGCAGCTCGGATTCAACGAGCTCTGGAAACACCATATATTTT; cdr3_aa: CASSSDSTSSGNTIYF
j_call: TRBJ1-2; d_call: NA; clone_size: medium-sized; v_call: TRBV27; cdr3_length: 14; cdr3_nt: TGTGCCAGCAGTCTACAGGGAGCTAACTATGGCTACACCTTC; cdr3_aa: CASSLQGANYGYTF